The source of this T cell receptor (beta chain) is a study of blood T cell repertoires in COVID-19 (dated by TCRdb to about 2020). The study in broad terms: Collaborator samples came from the United States, Italy and Spain and covered acute and convalescent phases of COVID-19. The prospective study material was composed of cDNA or gDNA derived from T cells, B-cell-depleted T cells, or PBMCs. The dataset comprised deeply sampled blood TCRbeta repertoires from subjects exposed to, actively infected with, or recovered from COVID-19. The repertoires were released in a freely available public database meant as a resource for research on the immune response to SARS-CoV-2. Samples came from the ongoing ImmuneRACE study (first 160 participants) plus 1,254 subjects from 6 global collaborators. A de-identified subject ID, COVID-19 status, age in years and sex were almost always included in the sample metadata. Where available, HLA class I and class II types were taken from metadata supplied by the sample provider and were not determined by assay-based typing.

The CDR3 numbers 12 residues from cysteine through phenylalanine. Just CDR3 DNA is preserved here, 36 bases in frame from base 1. V is pared back by 3 bases and J by 5 bases, with 8 bases lying between the germline termini. CDR1 and CDR2 were assigned from the germline V gene (reference sequence) as SGHKS and YYEKEE. In the prospective study, participants were roughly 18 to 95 years old, resided in about two dozen geographic areas of the United States, and were enrolled through a virtual design. Cohort assignment in the prospective study relied on participant-reported clinical history from a screening survey and a study questionnaire. Mobile phlebotomists in the prospective study collected whole blood, serum and a nasopharyngeal or oropharyngeal swab from every participant. Prospective study participants could optionally give additional blood draws and questionnaires over a roughly 2-month period. Blood samples from the prospective study were shipped frozen or at room temperature prior to DNA extraction.

TCRbeta CDR3 regions were amplified from genomic DNA using the immunoSEQ Assay, a bias-controlled multiplex PCR. The study's processing was this. The number of nucleated cells in each sample was estimated from the amplification of reference gene primers within the assay. To quantify the absolute abundance of each unique TCRbeta CDR3 rearrangement, sequence reads were collapsed and filtered. For each sample, productive Simpson clonality was calculated as the square root of Simpson's diversity index over productive rearrangements. This immuneACCESS table, as held by TCRdb, lists in-frame sequences with V and J called but not all clones. Of the missing ones, under half trace to an unresolved V gene in checked studies; the others have no known cause. From that table come the V and J calls and clone size; the DNA was used to work out D and trimming. For this sample there are roughly 190,000 clones; 65% to 90% appear just once. Jointly, the top ten make up around 5.5% of the sample.

Results the study describes overall, beyond this receptor: The quantity of clinical and demographic metadata differed by source and by participant and was supplied without curation.

With respect to this clone: Its antigen has not been determined. The input lacks base qualities; no much larger clone sits a single base away.

The sequenced sample consisted of PBMCs or T cells enriched from blood (not recorded which). The receptor was derived from a woman aged 60-70 years with acute COVID-19. The sequence is built from TRBV5-5 and TRBJ1-2; a confident D gene designation cannot be given. Read as DNA, the sequence is TGTGCCAGCAGCTCCCGGGATTATGGCTACACCTTC. The resulting protein is CASSSRDYGYTF.